The T cell receptor beta chain described here comes from a study of blood T cell repertoires in COVID-19. Per the study methods: Amplification of reference gene primers was used by the study to estimate nucleated cell counts. Using immunoSEQ multiplex PCR, the repertoire was profiled, and TCRdb retains in-frame clones only, with some absent. V and J calls and clone size are those listed in that table; D and trimming were worked out from the DNA. The table includes 150,000 or so clones, roughly 90% detected once. This receptor was identified in a man aged 45-60 years with acute or convalescent COVID-19. The sequenced sample consisted of peripheral blood.

This CDR3 reads CASGLGTSGVYTGELFF. CDR3 sequence (DNA): TGTGCTAGTGGTTTGGGGACTAGCGGGGTGTACACCGGGGAGCTGTTTTTT. The chain links TRBV12-5 to TRBJ2-2; 12 nucleotides align to TRBD2. Per germline, CDR1 LGHNT and CDR2 FRNRAP. This CDR3 comprises 17 residues. V trimming: 1 base; J trimming: 3 bases; junction bases outside the gene matches: 3. Full variable domain (rest looked up from reference TRBV12-5 and TRBJ2-2): DARVTQTPRHKVTEMGQEVTMRCQPILGHNTVFWYRQTMMQGLELLAYFRNRAPLDDSGMPKDRFSAEMPDATLATLKIQPSEPRDSAVYFCASGLGTSGVYTGELFFGEGSRLTVL.